This T cell receptor beta chain is drawn from a study of T-cell memory formation after mild COVID-19. General study results and limits: In pre-infection memory, a portion of responding clones appeared, which suggested that cross-reactive memory joined. Contracting CD4+ clones were located mainly in CM and EM, and CD8+ clones in EMRA.

CDR3 length: 16 amino acids. V was clipped by 4 bases and J by 5 bases; unmatched bases: 11. The germline V gene has CDR1 MNHNS and CDR2 SASEGT. Remarks on this clonotype: Its antigen is not known.

One entry per CDR3 protein, called by TCRdb with MiXCR from the 5' RACE reads. The table has roughly 280,000 distinct CDR3 sequences, under 20% seen once. The rearrangement links TRBV6-1 to TRBJ2-3; TRBD2 matches at 8 bases. The specimen sequenced was PBMCs or a T cell subset sorted from them (not recorded which). The sequence was collected from a man aged 18 to 29 who had mild COVID-19 (a few samples of this study predate the infection). Cell type and time point are not known. CDR3 in DNA: TGTGCCAGCAGTGCCCTTTCCGGGGGGGGAGTAGATACGCAGTATTTT. Protein product: CASSALSGGGVDTQYF.